Reported below is one T cell receptor beta chain. The source of the sample is a study of shared clonotypes between healthy human individuals. Each subset's genomic DNA was shared equally among a number of immunoSEQ plates. The data were produced by immunoSEQ multiplex PCR, yet TCRdb's version contains in-frame clones alone and is incomplete. Of fewer than 1.8 million clones detected, less than 99% appear once; the ten largest clones hold 0.36%. The CDR3 loop spans 17 amino acids. The V and J ends lost 6 bases and 3 bases, in that order; junction bases with no gene match: 13. Germline-derived CDR1 and CDR2 are MDHEN and SYDVKM. Among the donors, all were Caucasian adults who lived in Nashville, Tennessee. A CD45RA+ naive subset and a CD45RA-negative memory subset were split from CD4+ cells.

The specimen was naive CD4+ T cells sorted from blood. The subset was: CD45RA+ positively selected. This sequence originates from a man aged 25-45 years in good health. This chain connects TRBV28 to TRBJ1-3; 8 nucleotides match TRBD1. CDR3: CASSSDRELFFGNTIYF. The DNA of the CDR3 is TGTGCCAGCAGCTCGGACAGGGAACTATTCTTTGGAAACACCATATATTTT.